These 14 T cell receptor beta chains share one sample of origin, sequenced in a study of cytomegalovirus exposure and HLA in healthy donors. The PCR employed 60 Vbeta primers together with 13 Jbeta primers. Sequenced by immunoSEQ multiplex PCR; TCRdb stores in-frame clones only, minus some. Seen here are approximately 110,000 clones, over 75% observed once, and the top ten hold 9.5% to 15%. The material sequenced was PBMCs. The receptors come from a woman in her forties in good health and CMV-seropositive.

The rearrangement joins TRBV5-6 to TRBJ1-2; D is undetermined. Trimming pared 5 bases from V and 7 bases from J, leaving 15 bases between. The CDR3 spans 13 residues. Germline V lookup: CDR1 SGHDT, CDR2 YYEEEE. The DNA for the CDR3 is TGTGCCAGCAGGGCAAGGCCGGGAGGTGGCTACACCTTC. This gives the protein CASRARPGGGYTF.

The CDR3 sequence is CASSPGGKGEKLFF. CDR3 bases: TGTGCCAGCAGCCCAGGGGGCAAAGGTGAAAAACTGTTTTTT. The V and J genes are TRBV6-5 and TRBJ1-4, with 8 bases that match TRBD1. The CDR3 totals 14 residues. After removal of 6 bases from V and 7 bases from J, the junction contained 7 bases not matched to a gene. CDR1 is MNHEY, CDR2 SVGAGI, per germline.

The chain employs TRBV6-1 and TRBJ2-7; TRBD2 might be the D (6 bases). The V end was cut by 4 bases, the J end by 3 bases, with 13 bases between. This CDR3 is built from 14 residues. Germline loops: CDR1 MNHNS, CDR2 SASEGT. CDR3 bases: TGTGCCAGCAGTGTTGGGGACTTTGACTACGAGCAGTACTTC. It is translated as CASSVGDFDYEQYF.

The chain uses TRBV9 and TRBJ2-1, with a tentative D call TRBD2 (6 bases). This CDR3 is 16 amino acids long. Germline V gene data show CDR1 as SGDLS and CDR2 as YYNGEE. The V gene lost 0 bases and the J gene lost 9 bases, with 19 bases spanning the gap. The CDR3: CASSVVSAGTGIEQFF. The CDR3, as DNA: TGTGCCAGCAGCGTAGTCTCGGCGGGAACGGGGATTGAGCAGTTCTTC.

The rearrangement links TRBV5-1 to TRBJ2-5; TRBD1 aligns across 9 bases. Near its end, the DNA agrees better with TRBJ2-7, so the J call may be wrong. Germline V gene data show CDR1 as SGHRS and CDR2 as YFSETQ. The CDR3 covers 15 residues. CDR3 sequence: CASSSTGGLHYEQYF. The CDR3 region has the DNA TGCGCCAGCAGCTCGACAGGGGGGCTCCACTACGAGCAGTACTTC.

The V and J genes are TRBV6-5 and TRBJ2-1, with D perhaps matching TRBD2 (5 bases). Germline assignment: CDR1 MNHEY and CDR2 SVGAGI. This CDR3 spans 12 amino acids. The germline V and J ends were trimmed by 9 bases and 7 bases, with 13 bases remaining between them. The CDR3 protein is CASGRPLNEQFF. CDR3 sequence (DNA): TGTGCCAGTGGGAGACCCTTGAATGAGCAGTTCTTC.

V gene TRBV7-9 combines with J gene TRBJ2-1; 7 bases are a match to TRBD2. Per the germline V gene, CDR1 is SEHNR and CDR2 is FQNEAQ (reference sequence). This CDR3 comprises 10 residues. DNA of the CDR3: TGTTCCGGCGGGAGCCAGGAGCAGTTCTTC. It is translated as CSGGSQEQFF.

This chain connects TRBV2 to TRBJ1-1; no clear D. V lost 6 bases and J 6 bases, leaving 8 bases between the germline ends. The germline V gene has CDR1 SNHLY and CDR2 FYNNEI. The CDR3 runs 11 residues. CDR3 region: CASRARAEAFF. The CDR3 coding sequence is TGTGCCAGCAGGGCCCGGGCTGAAGCTTTCTTT.

The chain joins TRBV28 to TRBJ1-3, with a weak D call TRBD1 (5 bases). V gave up 8 bases and J gave up 4 bases, with 9 bases separating them. The germline V gene encodes CDR1 MDHEN and CDR2 SYDVKM. The CDR3 length is 12 residues. The CDR3 coding sequence is TGTGCCAGCGGGGCGGCCGGAAACACCATATATTTT. It specifies CASGAAGNTIYF.

This clone was counted a single time. J is TRBJ1-2 and V is TRBV27, with a possible D match to TRBD1 (6 bases). Germline CDR1 is MNHEY and CDR2 is SMNVEV (reference sequence). V was clipped by 5 bases and J by 8 bases, with 18 bases between them. This CDR3 is 14 amino acids long. CDR3 nucleotides: TGTGCCAGCAGTCTGACAGGTTTCACTATAGGCTACACCTTC. Translated: CASSLTGFTIGYTF.

This clone has more than one count but fewer than ten. The chain recombines TRBV6-1 with TRBJ2-5; 7 bases fit TRBD2. The end of the DNA aligns better with TRBJ2-7, so the J call may be wrong. The CDR3 covers 14 residues. CDR1 is MNHNS, CDR2 SASEGT, per germline. The CDR3 DNA sequence: TGTGCCAGCAGTGAAGCTCTAGCGGAATACGAGCAGTACTTC. Translation gives CASSEALAEYEQYF.

The chain carries TRBV5-1 and TRBJ2-5; 7 nucleotides line up with TRBD2. The CDR3 is made up of 14 amino acids. With V trimmed by 4 bases and J by 6 bases, 9 bases remained unmatched. Looked up from germline, CDR1 is SGHRS and CDR2 is YFSETQ. Here the CDR3 DNA reads TGCGCCAGCAGCCTATTGAGGGAGGGGAAGACCCAGTACTTC. This codes for CASSLLREGKTQYF.

The V and J genes are TRBV2 and TRBJ1-1; 10 bases match TRBD1. In germline, CDR1 is SNHLY, CDR2 FYNNEI. The ends lost 2 bases at V and 2 bases at J; junction bases unmatched: 2. This CDR3 is built from 15 residues. CDR3 nucleotides: TGTGCCAGCAGTGAAAGGACAGGGGGAAACACTGAAGCTTTCTTT. Amino acids: CASSERTGGNTEAFF.

The V gene is TRBV4-1, the J gene TRBJ2-7, with TRBD2 matching 8 bases. The ends lost 1 base at V and 3 bases at J; junction bases unmatched: 5. The CDR3 runs to 15 residues. Germline CDR1 and CDR2: MGHRA and YSYEKL. The CDR3 coding sequence is TGCGCCAGCAGCCAAGTAGGTAGCGGGATCTACGAGCAGTACTTC. Protein: CASSQVGSGIYEQYF.